This TCR beta chain was recovered during a study of T cell repertoires in cytomegalovirus infection. On the study more broadly: Public TCR beta signature analysis indicated the presence of both CMV infection and matching HLA type.

Germline V gives CDR1 SEHNR, CDR2 FQNEAQ (reference sequence). This CDR3 is built from 12 residues. Trimming cost V 3 bases and J 14 bases, with 16 bases left between them. This clonotype occurred many times. Its cognate antigen is unknown. TCRdb re-called the reads with MiXCR, one entry per CDR3 protein. Of approximately 250,000 distinct CDR3 sequences listed, 6.5% are singletons. Study-level points and caveats: Summed frequency of public TCR beta families distinguished CMV carriers with the relevant HLA. Within the response measured ex vivo, HLA-C-restricted CMV-specific TCR beta clonotypes were dominant.

Sequenced input: PBMCs. This TCR was sampled from a human donor in good health (CMV status not recorded). Some clones in this sample may be carry-over from other donors' samples. This rearrangement joins TRBV7-9 to TRBJ1-2; possible D gene TRBD1, 5 bases. Here the CDR3 reads CASSFNRGDFTF. CDR3 sequence (DNA): TGTGCCAGCAGCTTTAATCGGGGCGATTTTACCTTC.